These 2 T cell receptor beta chains share one sample of origin, sequenced in a study of T cell responses to AZD1222 COVID-19 vaccine. The table came from immunoSEQ multiplex PCR; TCRdb's copy has only in-frame clones and leaves some out. The sample lists about 130,000 clones, roughly 93% occurring once. Sequenced here: peripheral blood, sampled on day 0 of AZD1222 vaccination. These receptors all stem from an adult in good health.

This clone was recorded once. The rearrangement joins TRBV5-4 to TRBJ2-3; D remains unclear. Per the germline V gene, CDR1 is SGHNT and CDR2 is YYREEE (reference sequence). The length of the CDR3 is 15 residues. Trimming shortened V by 2 bases and J by 2 bases, and 12 bases separated the two germline ends. Here the CDR3 reads CASSFKRVDTDTQYF. CDR3 in DNA: TGTGCCAGCAGCTTTAAACGGGTTGACACAGATACGCAGTATTTT.

V gene TRBV7-8 combines with J gene TRBJ2-1, with D perhaps TRBD1 (5 bases). The germline V gene encodes CDR1 SGHVS and CDR2 FQNEAQ. This CDR3 spans 13 amino acids. Trimming took off 6 bases at V and 10 bases at J, with 16 bases between the two ends. CDR3 sequence: CASRDTLGKEQFF. The DNA for the CDR3 is TGTGCCAGCAGGGACACCCTGGGGAAGGAGCAGTTCTTC.